This T cell receptor (beta chain) stems from a study of response to subunit inactivated influenza vaccine. Study-wide findings and caveats: Authors suggested seasonal influenza vaccinations each recruit few new T cells.

This clonotype was observed at least ten times. Its antigen is as yet unknown. The CDR3 covers 13 residues. The germline V and J ends were trimmed by 7 bases and 0 bases, with 9 bases remaining between them. TCRdb analysed the RT-PCR reads with MiXCR anew, one entry per CDR3 protein. The data contain 530,000 or so distinct CDR3 sequences, 10% to 15% of them singletons. The chain has TRBV12-3 or TRBV12-4 and TRBJ1-1; possible D gene TRBD1, 5 bases. The sequencing used PBMCs from blood, collected on the day of vaccination. The TCR sequence derives from a man over 45 who received an inactivated influenza vaccine. The CDR3 loop reads CASTLQVNTEAFF. The CDR3 coding sequence is TGTGCCAGCACCCTACAGGTGAACACTGAAGCTTTCTTT.